The 13 T cell receptor beta chains given below trace back to one sample, sequenced in a study of Ad26.COV2.S vaccination and SARS-CoV-2 variants. The treatment is: approximately 18 received Ad26.COV2.S at low or high dose, single or two shots; five or six received placebo; per-sample allocation not given. Samples analyzed were those drawn on day 63 after the first vaccine or placebo injection. Sequencing used immunoSEQ multiplex PCR; TCRdb keeps in-frame clones, though not all of them. This repertoire shows roughly 700,000 clones, 80% to 90% found once; its top ten account for about 1.5%. The sample in question was peripheral blood, obtained in a trial of Ad26.COV2.S vaccine versus placebo. The receptors here all came from a person aged 18 to 65 who received the Ad26.COV2.S COVID-19 vaccine or a placebo.

The rearrangement links TRBV5-4 to TRBJ2-1, with 7 bases matching TRBD2. Per germline, CDR1 SGHNT and CDR2 YYREEE (reference sequence). This CDR3 region has 15 residues. Trimming removed 2 bases from V and 0 bases from J; junction bases left unmatched: 2. CDR3 sequence (DNA): TGTGCCAGCAGCTTATTAGCGGGCTCCTACAATGAGCAGTTCTTC. Protein product: CASSLLAGSYNEQFF. Combining the CDR3 with reference TRBV5-4 and TRBJ2-1 gives the whole variable domain ETGVTQSPTHLIKTRGQQVTLRCSSQSGHNTVSWYQQALGQGPQFIFQYYREEENGRGNFPPRFSGLQFPNYSSELNVNALELDDSALYLCASSLLAGSYNEQFFGPGTRLTVL.

The chain combines TRBV2 with TRBJ1-3; 9 nucleotides align to TRBD1. V lost 7 bases and J lost 1; bases outside the gene matches: 8. This CDR3 contains 16 residues. Germline CDR1 is SNHLY and CDR2 is FYNNEI. The CDR3 here is CASIRDRASSGNTIYF. The DNA for the CDR3 is TGTGCCAGCATACGGGACAGGGCCTCTTCTGGAAACACCATATATTTT.

This clone occurred a few times. This chain uses TRBV5-6 with TRBJ2-7, with 8 positions matching TRBD2. Germline V CDR1 and CDR2: SGHDT, YYEEEE. CDR3 length equals 13 residues. V trimming: 4 bases; J trimming: 4 bases; junction bases outside the gene matches: 4. DNA for the CDR3: TGTGCCAGCAGCGTAGCGGGAAGGTACGAGCAGTACTTC. Its translation: CASSVAGRYEQYF.

V usage is TRBV7-8 and J usage is TRBJ1-5; tentative D call: TRBD1 (6 bases). Germline CDR1 SGHVS, CDR2 FQNEAQ. The length of the CDR3 is 17 residues. V lost 5 bases and J 2 bases, leaving 19 bases between the germline ends. CDR3 region: CASSQKQGLVGNQPQHF. CDR3 nucleotides: TGTGCCAGCAGCCAAAAACAGGGTCTAGTCGGCAATCAGCCCCAGCATTTT.

The chain links TRBV19 to TRBJ2-2; D ambiguous. The CDR3 loop spans 14 amino acids. V was shortened by 7 bases and J by 6 bases, with 15 bases between the two germline ends. The V gene's germline CDR1 is LNHDA and CDR2 SQIVND (reference sequence). This chain's CDR3 is CASNPQKGAGELFF. The DNA of the CDR3 is TGTGCCAGTAATCCTCAAAAGGGCGCCGGGGAGCTGTTTTTT.

This chain uses TRBV30 with TRBJ1-2; no firm D call. This CDR3 is 13 amino acids long. Germline CDR1 reads GTSNPN; CDR2 reads SVGIG (reference sequence). With 2 bases removed from V and 3 bases from J, the gap between germline ends came to 10 bases. This CDR3 reads CAWSRTDYYGYTF. CDR3 sequence (DNA): TGTGCCTGGAGTAGGACCGACTACTATGGCTACACCTTC.

V and J are TRBV7-2 and TRBJ2-1; either TRBD1 or TRBD2 may supply D (5 bases each). Germline V gene lookup returns CDR1 SGHTA and CDR2 FQGNSA. The CDR3 runs to 18 residues. Trimming took 2 bases from V and 9 from J, leaving 26 bases between them. As DNA, the CDR3 is TGTGCCAGCAGCTTACTACCTGTGGTGAGGGGAATTGGTGGTGAGCAGTTCTTC. Its protein is CASSLLPVVRGIGGEQFF.

The chain combines TRBV19 with TRBJ1-3, with 8 bases identical to TRBD1. The CDR3 covers 16 residues. With V trimmed by 4 bases and J by 0 bases, 5 bases remained unmatched. Looked up from germline, CDR1 is LNHDA and CDR2 is SQIVND (reference sequence). The CDR3 region has the DNA TGTGCCAGTAGTACATTGGACAGGGTCTCTGGAAACACCATATATTTT. The encoded protein is CASSTLDRVSGNTIYF.

This sequence joins TRBV7-2 and TRBJ1-5; D is undetermined. V was cut by 1 base and J by 4 bases, with 8 bases left in between. Looked up from germline, CDR1 is SGHTA and CDR2 is FQGNSA. The CDR3 has 14 amino acids. CDR3 residues: CASSLGQLNQPQHF. DNA for the CDR3: TGTGCCAGCAGCTTAGGGCAGTTAAATCAGCCCCAGCATTTT.

To note about this clone: This specimen includes other DNA sequences encoding the same CDR3. The gene calls are TRBV12-3 or TRBV12-4 and TRBJ1-1; D gene unclear. Deletions cut 2 bases from V and 1 base from J, with 5 bases between. The CDR3 is made up of 13 amino acids. CDR3 coding DNA: TGTGCCAGCAGTTTACAGACGAACACTGAAGCTTTCTTT. It yields the protein CASSLQTNTEAFF.

This chain uses TRBV7-6 with TRBJ1-3; D may be TRBD1 (5 bases). The CDR3 is 17 residues long. Per germline, CDR1 SGHVS and CDR2 FNYEAQ. Trimming removed 1 base at V and 0 bases at J, with 13 bases between. DNA of the CDR3: TGTGCCAGCAGCTTAGAAGGGGCGAGGAACTCTGGAAACACCATATATTTT. Its protein product is CASSLEGARNSGNTIYF.

The rearrangement links TRBV5-4 to TRBJ2-7, with a tentative D call TRBD1 (5 bases). Germline assignment: CDR1 SGHNT and CDR2 YYREEE (reference sequence). This CDR3 is 14 amino acids long. Trimming pared 0 bases from V and 4 bases from J, leaving 11 bases between. For the CDR3, the DNA is TGTGCCAGCAGCTTGGGTCAGGGCAGGTACGAGCAGTACTTC. Translating it yields CASSLGQGRYEQYF.

The chain carries TRBV19 and TRBJ1-2; 7 bases align to TRBD1. CDR3 length: 14 residues. V was pared by 7 bases and J by 6 bases, with 11 bases of the junction left unmatched. In germline, CDR1 is LNHDA, CDR2 SQIVND (reference sequence). CDR3 amino acids: CASKTQGGSDGYTF. The CDR3 DNA sequence: TGTGCCAGTAAAACGCAGGGGGGTTCGGATGGCTACACCTTC.